This TCR beta chain is drawn from a study of blood T cell repertoires in COVID-19 (dated by TCRdb to the early 2020s). Background for the entire study: The collaborator samples originated in the United States, Italy and Spain and spanned the acute and convalescent phases of COVID-19. The material from the prospective study consisted of cDNA or gDNA derived from T cells, B-cell-depleted T cells, or PBMCs. Deeply sampled blood TCRbeta repertoires from subjects exposed to, actively infected with, or recovered from COVID-19 were included in the dataset. The repertoires were released in a freely available public database intended as a resource for research on the immune response to SARS-CoV-2. The samples were drawn from two sources: the first 160 participants of the ongoing ImmuneRACE study, and fewer than 1,500 subjects contributed by 6 global collaborators. Sample metadata almost always included a de-identified subject ID, COVID-19 status, age in years and sex. HLA class I and class II types, where available, came from metadata supplied by the sample provider rather than from assay-based typing.

Spanning cysteine to phenylalanine, the CDR3 consists of 13 amino acids. Just the 39-base CDR3 DNA is kept, in frame starting at base 1. Trimming takes 0 bases from V and 1 base from J, and the germline ends sit 3 bases apart. CDR1 and CDR2 (MNHEY, SVGEGT) derive from the germline V gene. TCRbeta CDR3 regions were amplified from genomic DNA by means of the immunoSEQ Assay, a bias-controlled multiplex PCR. The source study handled its data this way. Nucleated cell counts per sample were estimated from amplification of reference gene primers within the assay. Sequence reads were collapsed and filtered to measure the absolute abundance of every unique TCRbeta CDR3 rearrangement. For each sample, productive Simpson clonality was calculated by taking the square root of Simpson's diversity index across productive rearrangements. In its TCRdb copy, this immuneACCESS table keeps in-frame sequences only and misses some clones. Where compared with another copy, unresolved V genes explain less than half of these, and the others have no known cause. V, J and clone size were drawn from that table, and D and trimming were deduced from the DNA. Present in this sample are about 140,000 clones, around 87% of which were seen just once. The top ten clonotypes cover 5% to 6% of the sample.

Whole blood was collected in K2EDTA tubes by collaborating institutions according to the institutions' own protocols. For TCRbeta analysis, collaborators shipped samples in one of three forms: frozen whole blood, isolated PBMCs, or DNA extracted from either of those sample types. Study-level results and caveats: The amount of clinical and demographic metadata varied by source and participant and was provided uncurated.

Comment on this clone: Which antigen it targets is not known. Per-base quality was not reported, and no clone a single base away is much larger than it.

The V and J genes are TRBV6-2 or TRBV6-3 and TRBJ1-1; the D gene is unclear. The sequence was obtained from a human donor in a cohort sampled during active COVID-19. What was sequenced was peripheral blood. The CDR3 here reads CASSYSRNTEAFF. The sequenced DNA is TGTGCCAGCAGTTACTCGCGGAACACTGAAGCTTTCTTT.